This TCR beta chain was documented in a study of control samples from healthy donors and cancer patients (dated by TCRdb to 2018 to 2021). Receptors were amplified or captured by the immunoSEQ multiplex PCR assay. TCRdb limited this immuneACCESS table to in-frame rearrangements with V and J called. A share of clones is missing; checked studies link under half to unresolved V genes, and the rest is unexplained. The sample records 78,000 or so clones, around 84% of which are singletons. Of the sample, approximately 15% falls within the top ten clones. Sequences KGHSH (CDR1) and LQKENI (CDR2) are obtained from the germline V gene. V was cut back by 3 bases and J by 5 bases, leaving a gap of 5 bases between them. The CDR3 spans 12 residues, from the cysteine through the phenylalanine. Just CDR3 DNA is preserved here, 36 bases in frame from base 1. The table lists this clone with a few counts. The specificity of this receptor is unknown. Base qualities are not provided; no much larger clone lies one nucleotide away.

The receptor chain draws on TRBV18 and TRBJ1-5, with the D gene uncertain. Specimen: blood. The origin of this receptor is a man aged 50 to 59 in good health. The CDR3 loop reads CASSPADQPQHF. In nucleotide form, the sequence is TGTGCCAGCTCACCTGCTGATCAGCCCCAGCATTTT. Joined to the reference TRBV18 and TRBJ1-5 proteins, this CDR3 gives the full variable domain: NAGVMQNPRHLVRRRGQEARLRCSPMKGHSHVYWYRQLPEEGLKFMVYLQKENIIDESGMPKERFSAEFPKEGPSILRIQQVVRGDSAAYFCASSPADQPQHFGDGTRLSIL.